One and the same sample provided the 4 T cell receptor beta chains below, sequenced in a study of tumour-infiltrating T cells in Burkitt lymphoma. Sequenced by immunoSEQ multiplex PCR; TCRdb stores in-frame clones only, minus some. Here the sample spans 4,000 or so clones, roughly 16% being singletons. Sequences were obtained from tumor tissue. These receptors were taken from a human donor with diffuse large B-cell lymphoma. Some clones in this sample may be carry-over from other donors' samples.

The chain has TRBV7-2 and TRBJ2-3; 7 positions match TRBD1. CDR1 SGHTA and CDR2 FQGNSA come from the germline V gene. Unmatched junction bases numbered 4, after V lost 5 bases and J lost 2 bases. The CDR3 runs to 14 residues. CDR3 DNA sequence: TGTGCCAGCAGCCGACAGGGAGCCACAGATACGCAGTATTTT. Encoded protein: CASSRQGATDTQYF.

The rearrangement links TRBV4-2 to TRBJ1-1; perhaps TRBD1 as D (6 bases). Looked up from germline, CDR1 is LGHNA and CDR2 is YNFKEQ. The CDR3 totals 14 residues. The V end lost 4 bases, the J end lost 2 bases, and 11 bases lay between the germline ends. CDR3 protein: CASSPTDRNTEAFF. The CDR3, as DNA: TGTGCCAGCAGCCCCACGGACAGAAACACTGAAGCTTTCTTT.

This chain links TRBV15 with TRBJ1-5; D is perhaps TRBD1 (6 bases). In germline, CDR1 is LNHNV, CDR2 YYDKDF (reference sequence). Between the trimmed V and J ends, which lost 9 bases and 3 bases, there was a span of 18 bases. The CDR3 runs 15 residues. CDR3 nucleotide sequence: TGTGCCACAGCCTCCAGGGGATGGGTCAATCAGCCCCAGCATTTT. Its protein is CATASRGWVNQPQHF.

This clone was seen a handful of times. The chain carries TRBV27 and TRBJ2-3; 9 bases agree with TRBD2. Trimming took 5 bases from V and 0 from J; bases not matched to a gene: 18. The CDR3 has 20 residues. From germline, CDR1 is MNHEY and CDR2 SMNVEV (reference sequence). The CDR3 sequence is CASSTALVAGVHFSTDTQYF. The CDR3 DNA follows: TGTGCCAGCAGTACGGCCCTGGTAGCGGGGGTACATTTTAGCACAGATACGCAGTATTTT.